The 13 T cell receptor beta chains below were found in one sample sequenced in a study of CD8 T cells in Susac syndrome. When the RNA was reverse transcribed, random hexamers were used with an input of about 0.45 to 1 ug. TCRdb analysed the immunoSEQ multiplex PCR reads with MiXCR anew, one entry per CDR3 protein. Of under 200,000 distinct CDR3 sequences detected, under 95% appear once; the ten largest clones hold around 0.087%. The sequenced sample was CD4+ T cells from PBMCs. The source is a human donor in good health.

In this sample, this clonotype turned up once. The chain uses TRBV12-3 or TRBV12-4 and TRBJ1-2; D unclear. V was pared by 1 base and J by 3 bases, with 3 bases between. This CDR3 comprises 12 residues. CDR3 nucleotide sequence: TGTGCCAGCAGTTTAGAGGACTATGGCTACACCTTC. It yields the protein CASSLEDYGYTF.

The chain has TRBV7-2 and TRBJ2-5; 12 nucleotides line up with TRBD2. This CDR3 has 15 amino acids. Germline CDR1 reads SGHTA; CDR2 reads FQGNSA. V lost 5 bases to trimming and J lost 4 bases; unmatched junction nucleotides: 5. The CDR3 protein is CASSLTSGRPETQYF. CDR3 bases: TGTGCCAGCAGCCTGACTAGCGGGAGACCAGAGACCCAGTACTTC.

CDR3 sequence (DNA): TGTGCCTGGAGTAAGGCGGATCTCGAAAAACTGTTTTTT. Translated, it gives CAWSKADLEKLFF. The chain is built from TRBV30 and TRBJ1-4; D gene ambiguous. Germline CDR1 GTSNPN, CDR2 SVGIG (reference sequence). V was cut by 2 bases and J by 8 bases, with 12 bases left in between. This CDR3 contains 13 residues.

This chain links TRBV13 with TRBJ2-7; D perhaps matches TRBD2 (6 bases). The CDR3 spans 14 residues. Trimming took 5 bases from V and 2 from J, leaving 13 bases between them. CDR1 and CDR2 (germline): PRHDT, FYEKMQ (reference sequence). As DNA, the CDR3 is TGTGCCAGCAGCCAGGACTACGACGCCTACGAGCAGTACTTC. Amino acids: CASSQDYDAYEQYF.

The V call is TRBV5-1, the J call TRBJ2-3; 10 nucleotides agree with TRBD2. Germline V gives CDR1 SGHRS, CDR2 YFSETQ. The CDR3 is made up of 16 amino acids. Trimming at V came to 0 bases and at J to 5 bases, leaving 6 bases not matched to a gene. The DNA for the CDR3 is TGCGCCAGCAGCTTGGTTGCTAGCGGGAGACGAGATACGCAGTATTTT. Translated: CASSLVASGRRDTQYF.

The rearrangement joins TRBV7-2 to TRBJ1-1; D not certain. The CDR3 runs to 12 residues. The V end was cut by 1 base, the J end by 11 bases, with 11 bases between. The germline V gene has CDR1 SGHTA and CDR2 FQGNSA. CDR3 region: CASSLVSAEAFF. The CDR3 region has the DNA TGTGCCAGCAGCTTAGTTTCTGCCGAGGCTTTCTTT.

This rearrangement joins TRBV7-2 to TRBJ1-3; D gene ambiguous. Trimming stripped 5 bases from V and 2 bases from J, with 13 bases between. The CDR3 has 15 residues. Per germline, CDR1 SGHTA and CDR2 FQGNSA. This CDR3 is CASSPSGVTGNTIYF. The CDR3 DNA reads as TGTGCCAGCAGCCCCTCTGGGGTCACTGGAAACACCATATATTTT.

This clonotype was picked up one time. The chain uses TRBV7-2 and TRBJ1-1, with 9 bases fitting TRBD1. The length of the CDR3 is 16 residues. Trimming removed 5 bases from V and 6 bases from J; junction bases left unmatched: 13. The germline V gene has CDR1 SGHTA and CDR2 FQGNSA. The CDR3 protein is CASSRAPGQGSAEAFF. The DNA for the CDR3 is TGTGCCAGCAGCCGTGCCCCGGGACAGGGTTCTGCTGAAGCTTTCTTT.

The chain links TRBV6-2 or TRBV6-3 to TRBJ1-6; D may be TRBD1 (6 bases). The CDR3 extends over 15 amino acids. V was pared by 5 bases and J by 11 bases, with 19 bases between. The germline CDR1 and CDR2 sequences are MNHEY and SVGEGT. CDR3 amino acids: CASSRFGGGGPPLHF. The DNA of the CDR3 is TGTGCCAGCAGTCGCTTTGGCGGGGGCGGCCCACCCCTCCACTTT.

This chain links TRBV28 with TRBJ1-5; D possibly corresponds to TRBD1 (5 bases). This CDR3 is built from 13 residues. Germline V gene lookup returns CDR1 MDHEN and CDR2 SYDVKM. V was clipped by 5 bases and J by 6 bases, with 11 bases between them. The CDR3: CASSRGSSQPQHF. The CDR3 DNA reads as TGTGCCAGCAGTAGGGGATCCAGTCAGCCCCAGCATTTT.

The chain joins TRBV6-2 or TRBV6-3 to TRBJ1-5; the D gene is possibly TRBD1 (6 bases). The germline CDR1 and CDR2 sequences are MNHEY and SVGEGT. The V end was cut by 0 bases, the J end by 12 bases, with 9 bases between. This CDR3 region has 12 residues. The CDR3 loop reads CASSYSGGHQHF. The CDR3 bases are TGTGCCAGCAGTTACTCCGGGGGGCACCAGCATTTT.

CDR3 amino acids: CASSQDIASLGEQYF. CDR3 nucleotide sequence: TGTGCCAGCAGCCAAGATATCGCTAGCCTAGGGGAGCAGTACTTC. V gene TRBV3-1 combines with J gene TRBJ2-7; D is perhaps TRBD2 (5 bases). Germline assignment: CDR1 LGHDT and CDR2 YNNKEL (reference sequence). The V end was cut by 0 bases, the J end by 7 bases, with 16 bases between. The CDR3 sequence is 15 residues long.

The DNA for the CDR3 is TGTGCCAGCAGCTTGCCCCGGACTACACACGAGCAGTACTTC. Translation: CASSLPRTTHEQYF. V is TRBV5-6 and J is TRBJ2-7, with a possible D match to TRBD2 (6 bases). Looked up from germline, CDR1 is SGHDT and CDR2 is YYEEEE. The CDR3 spans 14 residues. Trimming took 1 base from V and 5 from J, leaving 13 bases between them.